The rows below give T cell receptor beta chains drawn from one sample of a study of low-dose radiotherapy and immunotherapy resistance in tumors. TCRdb processed the reads anew with MiXCR; each CDR3 protein has one entry. The table has about 60,000 distinct CDR3 sequences, under 30% seen once. The sequencing here drew on PBMCs, taken before treatment. The source of these receptors is a male donor with prostate cancer. Both conserved end residues are part of each CDR3. D genes are given only for firm matches. Size tells how often a clone was seen (once, few, many) or the class of an expanded clone, and some rows leave it out.

clone size,J gene,D gene,CDR3 length,V gene,CDR3 DNA,CDR3 protein
many,TRBJ2-7,TRBD2,13,TRBV30,TGTGCCTGGAGTTTAGCGGGAGTAGGGGAGCAGTACTTC,CAWSLAGVGEQYF
many,TRBJ2-1,TRBD2,16,TRBV10-3,TGTGCCATCAGTGAGGAAGCGGGAGGCTCTGGGAATGAGCAGTTCTTC,CAISEEAGGSGNEQFF
NA,TRBJ2-1,NA,15,TRBV3-1,TGTGCCAGCAGCCAAGCCATCGGGGGCTACAATGAGCAGTTCTTC,CASSQAIGGYNEQFF
NA,TRBJ1-1,NA,14,TRBV28,TGTGCCAGCAGTTTTGGACACACGGCCACTGAAGCTTTCTTT,CASSFGHTATEAFF
many,TRBJ2-7,TRBD2,15,TRBV20-1,TGCAGTGCTAGGGGCACTAGCGGGGACTCCTACGAGCAGTACTTC,CSARGTSGDSYEQYF
NA,TRBJ2-7,TRBD2,15,TRBV18,TGTGCCAGCTCCGGGGGGTCTAGCGGGTCCTACGAGCAGTACTTC,CASSGGSSGSYEQYF
NA,TRBJ2-3,TRBD1,17,TRBV19,TGTGCCAGTAGTGGAACCCGGGACAGTCTCCCGTGGGATACGCAGTATTTT,CASSGTRDSLPWDTQYF
many,TRBJ2-3,NA,14,TRBV6-6,TGTGCCAGCAGTTACGCCATTAGCACAGATACGCAGTATTTT,CASSYAISTDTQYF
once,TRBJ2-7,NA,15,TRBV14,TGTGCCAGCAGCCAAGATTTTGCACAGGCCTACGAGCAGTACTTC,CASSQDFAQAYEQYF
NA,TRBJ2-1,NA,15,TRBV11-2,TGTGCCAGCAGCTTAACTTTCGGGACTTACAATGAGCAGTTCTTC,CASSLTFGTYNEQFF
many,TRBJ2-1,TRBD2,15,TRBV24-1,TGTGCCACCAGTATCAGCCTAGCGGGTGTAAATGAGCAGTTCTTC,CATSISLAGVNEQFF
many,TRBJ1-2,NA,16,TRBV30,TGTGCCTGGAGTTCCCCTGTGAGGGGCGGCCGATATGGCTACACCTTC,CAWSSPVRGGRYGYTF
many,TRBJ2-7,NA,12,TRBV10-3,TGTGCCATCAGCGGGACTCACTACGAGCAGTACTTC,CAISGTHYEQYF
many,TRBJ2-7,NA,14,TRBV27,TGTGCCAGCAGTTTCTCACGAAGCTCCTACGAGCAGTACTTC,CASSFSRSSYEQYF
NA,TRBJ2-1,NA,15,TRBV5-1,TGCGCCAGCAGCCTTAACGGGGGCTTCTTGGATGAGCAGTTCTTC,CASSLNGGFLDEQFF
few,TRBJ1-5,NA,14,TRBV2,TGTGCCAGCAAGTCAATGGCCCAGAATCAGCCCCAGCATTTT,CASKSMAQNQPQHF
many,TRBJ2-1,TRBD2,14,TRBV14,TGTGCCAGCACGGAACTAGCGGGAGGTGATGAGCAGTTCTTC,CASTELAGGDEQFF
few,TRBJ2-7,NA,14,TRBV5-1,TGCGCCAGCAGCTCGAAACAGGGTGCTGGCGAGCAGTACTTC,CASSSKQGAGEQYF
many,TRBJ2-1,NA,14,TRBV29-1,TGCAGCGGACGATGGGCCCCCTCGATCAATGAGCAGTTCTTC,CSGRWAPSINEQFF
NA,TRBJ2-2,NA,15,TRBV7-9,TGTGCCAGCAGCACCGGACTAAGAGGGGCCGGGGAGCTGTTTTTT,CASSTGLRGAGELFF
many,TRBJ2-3,NA,15,TRBV6-5,TGTGCCAGCAGTTACTCAGGGGGGTACACAGATACGCAGTATTTT,CASSYSGGYTDTQYF
NA,TRBJ1-1,NA,15,TRBV19,TGTGCCAGTAGTCCACGTCACAGGTTAAACACTGAAGCTTTCTTT,CASSPRHRLNTEAFF
many,TRBJ2-4,NA,14,TRBV3-1,TGTGCCAGCAGCCAAGTGTTGGGCACAAACATTCAGTACTTC,CASSQVLGTNIQYF